This entry concerns a single TCR beta chain. The data are from a study of T cell changes during pregnancy in multiple sclerosis. The data were produced by immunoSEQ multiplex PCR, yet TCRdb's version contains in-frame clones alone and is incomplete. Of approximately 100,000 clones listed, approximately 90% were seen once; the top ten hold about 2.3%. This CDR3 comprises 15 residues. V shed 5 bases, J shed 5 bases, and the junction held 6 bases outside the gene matches. CDR1 and CDR2 from the germline V gene are LNHDA and SQIVND (reference sequence). The chain uses TRBV19 and TRBJ2-3, with 11 bases matching TRBD1. Specimen: peripheral blood, collected after pregnancy. This receptor was identified in a female donor in good health, enrolled as a control in a pregnancy study. CDR3 nucleotide sequence: TGTGCCAGTAGTTCGGGACAGGGGGTTCAAGATACGCAGTATTTT. Translated, it gives CASSSGQGVQDTQYF.